The 26 T cell receptor beta chains presented below share a single source sample, sequenced in a study of CD8+ T cells in alopecia areata. Reverse transcribed after extraction, RNA yielded cDNA as the sequencing template. Profiling relied on immunoSEQ multiplex PCR, and the TCRdb table lists in-frame clones only, not all of them. Counted here are under 150,000 clones, about four fifths occurring once; the ten biggest clones make up more than 20%. Treatment meaning: oral pan-JAK inhibitor, 5-10 mg twice daily. Sequencing used CD8+ T cells sorted from blood, obtained at week 4, from a patient treated with tofacitinib. The origin of the receptors is a human donor with alopecia areata.

The V and J genes are TRBV30 and TRBJ1-6, with D unresolved. The CDR3 has 19 amino acids. V lost 1 base and J lost 6, with 25 bases in between. Germline lookup yields CDR1 GTSNPN and CDR2 SVGIG (reference sequence). The CDR3 DNA is TGTGCCTGGAGTGCCGCCGCAAGAAACAGCGCCTGGGGTAATTCACCCCTCCACTTT. Its translation: CAWSAAARNSAWGNSPLHF.

This rearrangement joins TRBV1 to TRBJ2-1. TRBV1 has pseudogene status. The CDR3 consists of 13 residues. DNA for the CDR3: TGCACCAGCAGCCAAGGGACGTTAAATGAGCAGTTCTTC. Encoded protein: CTSSQGTLNEQFF.

V gene TRBV30 combines with J gene TRBJ2-5, with D possibly TRBD1 on 5 matching bases. Germline CDR1 GTSNPN, CDR2 SVGIG (reference sequence). The CDR3 totals 13 residues. V lost 0 bases, J lost 4 bases, and 9 bases lay in between. CDR3 bases: TGTGCCTGGAGTGTTGCAGGGCGAGAGACCCAGTACTTC. Translating it yields CAWSVAGRETQYF.

The V gene is TRBV2, the J gene TRBJ1-4; D remains ambiguous. V dropped 7 bases and J dropped 3 bases, with 12 bases sitting between them. The CDR3 sequence is 14 residues long. Germline V gene sequence: CDR1 SNHLY, CDR2 FYNNEI. CDR3 sequence reads: CASKKGAANEKLFF. The DNA for the CDR3 is TGTGCCAGCAAGAAGGGCGCAGCTAATGAAAAACTGTTTTTT.

This sequence joins TRBV5-4 and TRBJ2-1; 13 nucleotides align to TRBD2. The CDR3 runs 13 residues. V dropped 10 bases and J dropped 10; count of bases not matched to a gene: 8. Germline V gene lookup returns CDR1 SGHNT and CDR2 YYREEE (reference sequence). CDR3 in amino acids: CAGTSGGAKEQFF. The DNA for the CDR3 is TGTGCCGGAACTAGCGGGGGGGCCAAAGAGCAGTTCTTC.

This clone was observed a single time. The chain carries TRBV6-5 and TRBJ1-2; the D is unclear. The CDR3 covers 15 residues. V lost 0 bases to trimming and J lost 4 bases, with 12 bases between them. Germline-derived CDR1 and CDR2 are MNHEY and SVGAGI. The CDR3 DNA sequence: TGTGCCAGCAGTTACTCTCACGACCACTCCTATGGCTACACCTTC. Translation gives CASSYSHDHSYGYTF.

J is TRBJ2-5 and V is TRBV15; D is undetermined. Trimming removed 5 bases at V and 5 bases at J, with 12 bases between. This CDR3 has 13 amino acids. Germline lookup yields CDR1 LNHNV and CDR2 YYDKDF (reference sequence). The CDR3 bases are TGTGCCACCAGCTTAGTAGGGTTTGAGACCCAGTACTTC. This translates into CATSLVGFETQYF.

This clone occurred once. V gene TRBV5-1 combines with J gene TRBJ1-1; D remains unclear. CDR1 is SGHRS and CDR2 is YFSETQ in the germline V gene. Trimming left V 0 bases short and J 2 bases short, with 20 bases between. The CDR3 consists of 18 residues. The DNA for the CDR3 is TGCGCCAGCAGCTTGGATGTTTCCTTCTCGGGCCTAAACACTGAAGCTTTCTTT. Amino acid sequence: CASSLDVSFSGLNTEAFF.

This chain connects TRBV9 to TRBJ1-1; D is undetermined. The CDR3 sequence is 14 residues long. Trimming removed 0 bases at V and 0 bases at J, with 6 bases between. The V gene's germline CDR1 is SGDLS and CDR2 YYNGEE. The CDR3 region has the DNA TGTGCCAGCAGCGTAGCTGTTATGAACACTGAAGCTTTCTTT. Translating gives CASSVAVMNTEAFF.

The genes are TRBV10-3 and TRBJ2-3, with 13 positions matching TRBD2. This CDR3 spans 17 amino acids. Germline V gives CDR1 ENHRY, CDR2 SYGVKD. V shed 2 bases and J 6 bases; nucleotides not matched to a gene: 8. CDR3 residues: CAISEPPTSGGADTQYF. The CDR3 region has the DNA TGTGCCATCAGTGAGCCACCCACTAGCGGGGGGGCGGATACGCAGTATTTT.

This chain uses TRBV20-1 with TRBJ2-3, with D unresolved. The CDR3 runs to 11 residues. Trimming shortened V by 6 bases and J by 7 bases, and 11 bases separated the two germline ends. Germline CDR1 is DFQATT and CDR2 is SNEGSKA (reference sequence). CDR3 nucleotide sequence: TGCAGTGCCCCCTGGGGAAATACGCAGTATTTT. Translated, it gives CSAPWGNTQYF.

The chain recombines TRBV27 with TRBJ1-1; D is unresolved. Germline values: CDR1 MNHEY, CDR2 SMNVEV (reference sequence). V lost 2 bases, J lost 1 base, and 8 bases lay in between. There are 14 residues in the CDR3. CDR3 coding DNA: TGTGCCAGCAGTTTAGGGATTGAGAACACTGAAGCTTTCTTT. Translated: CASSLGIENTEAFF.

J is TRBJ2-6 and V is TRBV21-1; the table's D call of TRBD1 was not tested on the DNA. TRBV21-1 is a listed pseudogene. CDR3 length: 17 residues. CDR3 region: CASSNGTGGSGANVLTF. The DNA of the CDR3 is TGTGCCAGCAGCAATGGGACAGGGGGCTCCGGGGCCAACGTCCTGACTTTC.

The chain recombines TRBV29-1 with TRBJ1-2, with 9 positions matching TRBD1. The germline V gene encodes CDR1 SQVTM and CDR2 ANQGSEA. The CDR3 runs to 14 residues. V lost 1 base to trimming and J lost 2 bases; unmatched junction nucleotides: 2. For the CDR3, the DNA is TGCAGCGTTGAAGGGGACAGGGAGAACTATGGCTACACCTTC. It specifies CSVEGDRENYGYTF.

The gene calls are TRBV10-3 and TRBJ2-1; 8 bases agree with TRBD2. The CDR3 has 15 residues. V was clipped by 2 bases and J by 8 bases; unmatched bases: 8. Germline loops: CDR1 ENHRY, CDR2 SYGVKD. CDR3 DNA: TGTGCCATCAGTGAGAGCCGGGGGGGACTCGATGAGCAGTTCTTC. This sequence encodes CAISESRGGLDEQFF.

The chain employs TRBV7-9 and TRBJ2-7; D possibly corresponds to TRBD1 (6 bases). Germline V gene lookup returns CDR1 SEHNR and CDR2 FQNEAQ (reference sequence). This CDR3 has 12 residues. The CDR3: CAGAGDSYEQYF. CDR3 DNA sequence: TGTGCGGGGGCAGGGGACTCCTACGAGCAGTACTTC.

The chain has TRBV15 and TRBJ2-1; D may be TRBD1 (6 bases). Germline assignment: CDR1 LNHNV and CDR2 YYDKDF (reference sequence). Trimming shortened V by 0 bases and J by 8 bases, and 14 bases separated the two germline ends. This CDR3 region has 15 residues. CDR3 coding DNA: TGTGCCACCAGCAGAGATCTTGGGGGCCGGGATGAGCAGTTCTTC. Encoded protein: CATSRDLGGRDEQFF.

This clone was observed once. The chain couples TRBV29-1 to TRBJ2-6; possible D gene TRBD1, 6 bases. Trimming shortened V by 0 bases and J by 2 bases, and 20 bases separated the two germline ends. The CDR3 consists of 19 residues. The germline CDR1 and CDR2 sequences are SQVTM and ANQGSEA. CDR3 sequence: CSVEDRLGDTLPGANVLTF. The DNA of the CDR3 is TGCAGCGTTGAAGATCGGTTGGGGGACACCCTTCCTGGGGCCAACGTCCTGACTTTC.

This clone was counted a single time. The V call is TRBV5-1, the J call TRBJ2-7, with D perhaps TRBD1 (6 bases). V dropped 5 bases and J dropped 3 bases, with 12 bases sitting between them. Germline CDR1 reads SGHRS; CDR2 reads YFSETQ. This CDR3 spans 13 amino acids. The chain's CDR3 is CASRRQVDYEQYF. Written as DNA, the CDR3 is TGCGCCAGCAGGAGACAGGTCGACTACGAGCAGTACTTC.

This clone was found a few times. The V and J genes are TRBV2 and TRBJ2-1, with 8 bases lining up with TRBD2. CDR3 length equals 15 residues. Per germline, CDR1 SNHLY and CDR2 FYNNEI. Unmatched junction bases numbered 7, after V lost 6 bases and J lost 3 bases. CDR3 in amino acids: CASRSGGGHYNEQFF. In DNA form, the CDR3 reads TGTGCCAGCAGGTCTGGCGGGGGGCACTACAATGAGCAGTTCTTC.

The J gene is TRBJ1-1, the V gene TRBV6-5; D gene uncertain. Germline V CDR1 and CDR2: MNHEY, SVGAGI. The CDR3 has 13 residues. The V end was cut by 4 bases, the J end by 2 bases, with 8 bases between. The CDR3 protein is CASSSAVNTEAFF. The CDR3 bases are TGTGCCAGCAGTTCAGCAGTAAACACTGAAGCTTTCTTT.

The CDR3 loop is CASSRQTGPYEQYF. CDR3 DNA sequence: TGTGCCAGCAGCCGTCAGACTGGGCCCTACGAGCAGTACTTC. The chain uses TRBV7-9 and TRBJ2-7; D not resolved. This CDR3 is built from 14 residues. From germline, CDR1 is SEHNR and CDR2 FQNEAQ (reference sequence). The ends were cut back, 5 bases at V and 2 bases at J, with 13 bases in the middle.

CDR3 loop: CSVRTGYGQYF. The CDR3 nucleotides are TGCAGCGTGAGGACAGGGTATGGTCAGTACTTC. The chain joins TRBV29-1 to TRBJ2-5; 8 bases align to TRBD1. J lost 11 bases, V lost 6 bases, and 8 bases had no gene match. This CDR3 is 11 amino acids long. Per germline, CDR1 SQVTM and CDR2 ANQGSEA.

The J gene is TRBJ2-7, the V gene TRBV7-9, with D possibly matching TRBD2 (7 bases). Trimming took off 4 bases at V and 5 bases at J, with 24 bases between the two ends. Germline V CDR1 and CDR2: SEHNR, FQNEAQ (reference sequence). The CDR3 runs 17 residues. In nucleotides, the CDR3 is TGTGCCAGCAGCTCAACCAAAGGGGGGGAGCTCGGTGACGAGCAGTACTTC. As protein: CASSSTKGGELGDEQYF.

The chain couples TRBV4-2 to TRBJ2-3, with D uncertain. The germline CDR1 and CDR2 sequences are LGHNA and YNFKEQ. CDR3 length: 13 residues. V dropped 1 base and J dropped 0 bases, with 2 bases sitting between them. CDR3 amino acids: CASSQASTDTQYF. For the CDR3, the DNA is TGTGCCAGCAGCCAAGCAAGCACAGATACGCAGTATTTT.

The chain joins TRBV4-3 to TRBJ2-1; 7 bases agree with TRBD1. Germline trimming cut 4 bases from V and 10 bases from J; bases unmatched to any gene: 7. Germline CDR1 reads LGHNA; CDR2 reads YSLEER. The CDR3 loop spans 13 amino acids. CDR3 nucleotide sequence: TGCGCCAGCAGCCCGAAAGAGGGACAGGAGCAGTTCTTC. This encodes CASSPKEGQEQFF.